Listed below are T cell receptor beta chains from one sample, sequenced in a study of blood T cell repertoires in COVID-19. Here immunoSEQ multiplex PCR was the method, and the copy in TCRdb shows in-frame clones only, minus some. The sample yields nearly 60,000 clones, around 87% seen once. Sequencing was performed on peripheral blood. Receptors were obtained from a man aged 60-69 years with active COVID-19. Both conserved end residues are part of each CDR3. Each record gives: V gene, CDR3 length, J gene, clone size, D gene, CDR3 protein, CDR3 DNA. A D gene is named only where the DNA matches it firmly. The listing skips clone size in some rows; elsewhere it reads once, few, many or a size class.

TRBV2	14	TRBJ1-1	.	.	CASSETGFGTEAFF	TGTGCCAGCAGTGAGACAGGTTTCGGGACTGAAGCTTTCTTT
TRBV7-9	15	TRBJ2-3	.	TRBD2	CASSSTSGPTDTQYF	TGTGCCAGCAGCTCAACTAGCGGACCCACAGATACGCAGTATTTT
TRBV28	14	TRBJ2-2	.	.	CASSLYGETGELFF	TGTGCCAGCAGTTTATACGGGGAAACCGGGGAGCTGTTTTTT
TRBV6-5	12	TRBJ2-1	.	.	CASTSGNNEQFF	TGTGCCAGCACCTCGGGGAACAATGAGCAGTTCTTC
TRBV27	14	TRBJ2-2	.	.	CASSLNRVTGELFF	TGTGCCAGCAGTCTCAACAGGGTTACCGGGGAGCTGTTTTTT
TRBV30	14	TRBJ1-6	few	.	CACNSGGSNSPLHF	TGTGCCTGTAATTCGGGGGGTTCGAATTCACCCCTCCACTTT
TRBV30	14	TRBJ2-5	.	TRBD2	CAWSKFAGGETQYF	TGTGCCTGGAGTAAATTTGCGGGGGGAGAGACCCAGTACTTC
TRBV10-3	15	TRBJ2-7	.	TRBD1	CAISGPGQGGYEQYF	TGTGCCATCAGTGGACCGGGACAGGGAGGGTACGAGCAGTACTTC
TRBV6-5	13	TRBJ2-1	.	.	CASSYAGDNEQFF	TGTGCCAGCAGTTACGCAGGGGACAATGAGCAGTTCTTC
TRBV6-5	15	TRBJ2-7	.	TRBD1	CASSYALDRTYEQYF	TGTGCCAGCAGTTACGCCCTGGACAGGACCTACGAGCAGTACTTC
TRBV6-2/TRBV6-3	14	TRBJ2-2	.	TRBD1	CASSRTGGTGELFF	TGTGCCAGCAGTCGGACAGGGGGCACCGGGGAGCTGTTTTTT
TRBV29-1	11	TRBJ1-1	.	.	CSVARQDEAFF	TGCAGCGTCGCTCGGCAGGATGAAGCTTTCTTT
TRBV10-1	15	TRBJ2-3	.	.	CASSDQGGSTDTQYF	TGCGCCAGCAGTGATCAGGGGGGCAGCACAGATACGCAGTATTTT
TRBV10-1	17	TRBJ2-7	.	TRBD1	CASSPGQAYQLSYEQYF	TGCGCCAGCTCCCCGGGACAGGCATATCAACTATCCTACGAGCAGTACTTC
TRBV4-2	18	TRBJ1-6	.	.	CASSQEEAEGSANSPLHF	TGTGCCAGCAGCCAAGAGGAGGCAGAGGGATCCGCGAATTCACCCCTCCACTTT
TRBV20-1	15	TRBJ1-5	.	.	CSASSGARLLQPQHF	TGCAGTGCTAGTAGTGGGGCGAGGCTGCTTCAGCCCCAGCATTTT
TRBV6-6	15	TRBJ1-4	.	.	CASTPMGGYDEKLFF	TGTGCCAGCACCCCCATGGGGGGGTACGATGAAAAACTGTTTTTT
TRBV28	10	TRBJ1-5	.	.	CASSLAPGHF	TGTGCCAGCAGTTTGGCGCCAGGCCATTTT
TRBV29-1	13	TRBJ2-5	.	TRBD1	CSAADRVQETQYF	TGCAGCGCCGCGGACAGGGTCCAAGAGACCCAGTACTTC
TRBV19	14	TRBJ1-2	.	.	CASSNQEKNYGYTF	TGTGCCAGTAGTAATCAAGAGAAGAACTATGGCTACACCTTC
TRBV7-2	14	TRBJ2-7	.	.	CASSLSRDFYEQYF	TGTGCCAGCAGCTTATCCCGGGACTTCTACGAGCAGTACTTC
TRBV28	17	TRBJ2-2	.	TRBD2	CASSLWDLAGGPGELFF	TGTGCCAGCAGTTTATGGGATCTAGCGGGAGGCCCCGGGGAGCTGTTTTTT
TRBV6-2/TRBV6-3	14	TRBJ2-4	.	TRBD2	CASSPQREGNIQYF	TGTGCCAGCAGTCCCCAGCGGGAGGGAAACATTCAGTACTTC
TRBV7-9	12	TRBJ2-3	few	TRBD1	CASSPRDRTQYF	TGTGCCAGCAGCCCTAGGGACAGAACGCAGTATTTT
TRBV3-1/TRBV3-2	12	TRBJ2-7	.	.	CASATGGYEQYF	TGTGCCAGCGCCACCGGGGGCTACGAGCAGTACTTC
TRBV6-5	14	TRBJ2-5	few	.	CASQGLGAEETQYF	TGTGCCAGCCAGGGATTGGGGGCCGAAGAGACCCAGTACTTC
TRBV2	14	TRBJ2-7	.	TRBD1	CASSRAGGAVEQYF	TGTGCCAGCAGTAGGGCAGGGGGCGCGGTCGAGCAGTACTTC
TRBV7-9	13	TRBJ2-7	.	TRBD1	CASNGQGAYEQYF	TGTGCCAGCAACGGACAGGGGGCCTACGAGCAGTACTTC
TRBV18	15	TRBJ2-5	.	TRBD2	CASSPIAGAPETQYF	TGTGCCAGCTCGCCCATAGCGGGCGCGCCCGAGACCCAGTACTTC
TRBV6-2/TRBV6-3	16	TRBJ1-5	.	TRBD1	CASSYDGQGASQPQHF	TGTGCCAGCAGTTACGACGGACAGGGGGCTTCTCAGCCCCAGCATTTT
TRBV5-6	16	TRBJ2-7	.	.	CASSYPLGGEGPEQYF	TGTGCCAGCAGCTACCCTCTCGGGGGAGAAGGGCCCGAGCAGTACTTC
TRBV7-2	14	TRBJ1-2	.	.	CASSSPGANYGYTF	TGTGCCAGCAGCTCGCCCGGGGCTAACTATGGCTACACCTTC
TRBV5-1	15	TRBJ1-2	.	.	CASSFRDIANYGYTF	TGCGCCAGCAGCTTCCGGGACATCGCTAACTATGGCTACACCTTC
TRBV2	14	TRBJ2-5	once	.	CASSAERLQETQYF	TGTGCCAGCAGTGCGGAAAGACTTCAAGAGACCCAGTACTTC
TRBV4-2	15	TRBJ2-1	.	TRBD2	CASSQGLAGHNEQFF	TGTGCCAGCAGCCAAGGACTAGCGGGACACAATGAGCAGTTCTTC
TRBV11-2	15	TRBJ2-7	.	.	CASSLVAGIPGGQYF	TGTGCCAGCAGCTTAGTGGCGGGAATCCCCGGTGGGCAGTACTTC
TRBV5-8	15	TRBJ2-5	.	TRBD1	CASRSRQGGRRAQYF	TGTGCCAGCAGAAGCCGACAGGGGGGGCGGCGGGCCCAGTACTTC
TRBV5-4	15	TRBJ2-1	.	TRBD2	CASSAGLAGDNEQFF	TGTGCCAGCAGCGCCGGACTAGCGGGGGACAATGAGCAGTTCTTC
TRBV19	14	TRBJ2-5	.	.	CASSINTGQETQYF	TGTGCCAGTAGTATCAATACGGGACAAGAGACCCAGTACTTC
TRBV6-5	14	TRBJ1-2	.	.	CASTDLRGNYGYTF	TGTGCCAGCACCGACCTCAGGGGTAACTATGGCTACACCTTC
TRBV7-2	16	TRBJ1-4	.	.	CASSENWAGRGEKLFF	TGTGCCAGCAGCGAAAACTGGGCAGGTCGAGGGGAAAAACTGTTTTTT
TRBV20-1	11	TRBJ1-5	.	.	CSASGAQPQHF	TGCAGTGCCAGCGGAGCACAGCCCCAGCATTTT
TRBV14	14	TRBJ2-7	.	TRBD2	CASSPGLAVYEQYF	TGTGCCAGCAGCCCTGGACTAGCGGTCTACGAGCAGTACTTC
TRBV24-1	17	TRBJ2-7	few	.	CATSEFALSGDPHEQYF	TGTGCCACCAGTGAATTCGCCTTATCGGGAGACCCCCACGAGCAGTACTTC
TRBV28	14	TRBJ1-5	.	.	CASSLSLSNQPQHF	TGTGCCAGCAGTCTCAGTTTAAGCAATCAGCCCCAGCATTTT
TRBV28	18	TRBJ1-5	.	TRBD1	CASSPRTGGVRSNQPQHF	TGTGCCAGCAGTCCTAGGACAGGCGGTGTACGTAGCAATCAGCCCCAGCATTTT
TRBV5-6	14	TRBJ1-1	few	.	CASSLVTGNTEAFF	TGTGCCAGCAGCTTGGTGACGGGGAACACTGAAGCTTTCTTT